This T cell receptor (beta chain) was profiled in a study of blood T cells in healthy people across ages. Findings and limits, study-wide: What prevented conclusive comparison of naive and antigen-experienced cells was that PBMCs were unsorted.

The authors ran a second PCR of about 6 to 12 cycles using a sample-barcoded 5' primer and a J-beta primer mix. Via MiXCR, TCRdb re-called the 5' RACE reads, giving one row per CDR3 protein. In the table there are 1,500,000 or so distinct CDR3 sequences, roughly 43% of which are singletons. Each donor gave 9.5 to 10 milliliters of peripheral blood. About this clonotype: Its antigen is currently unknown. Mismatch with germline at one junction end may stem from a read error.

The CDR3 consists of 15 residues. The source material was blood. The clonotype comes from a woman younger than 30 in good health. The J gene is TRBJ2-7, the V gene TRBV12-3 or TRBV12-4, with 10 bases that match TRBD1. CDR3 sequence: CVSSLGGQGFGEQYF. CDR3 DNA: TGTGTCAGCAGTTTAGGGGGACAGGGGTTCGGTGAGCAGTACTTC.